The present T cell receptor (beta chain) was sequenced within a study of T cells after yellow fever vaccination. Each CDR3 protein is one row after TCRdb ran MiXCR on the 5' RACE reads. The sample gives about 340,000 distinct CDR3 sequences, almost 4% of which show up once; 20% to 25% is in the top ten. The germline gives CDR1 SGHTA, CDR2 FQGTGA. Deletions cut 3 bases from V and 0 bases from J, with 9 bases between. The CDR3 covers 15 residues. Study-level points and caveats: After the booster, 96% of CD4 and about nine tenths of CD8 primary-response clones were re-detected. The secondary response was weaker, and its peak arrived faster, on day 5 versus 15.

This clonotype was seen ten or more times. Its matching antigen is unknown. The material was PBMCs, obtained 5 days after the yellow fever booster vaccination. The chain joins TRBV7-3 to TRBJ2-1; D call uncertain. The TCR was taken from a young man who received the YFV17D yellow fever vaccine. This CDR3 is CASSFDPSSYNEQFF. The DNA of the CDR3 is TGTGCCAGCAGCTTTGACCCGAGCTCCTACAATGAGCAGTTCTTC. The variable domain in full, with the rest retrieved from reference TRBV7-3 and TRBJ2-1, is GAGVSQTPSNKVTEKGKYVELRCDPISGHTALYWYRQSLGQGPEFLIYFQGTGAADDSGLPNDRFFAVRPEGSVSTLKIQRTERGDSAVYLCASSFDPSSYNEQFFGPGTRLTVL.